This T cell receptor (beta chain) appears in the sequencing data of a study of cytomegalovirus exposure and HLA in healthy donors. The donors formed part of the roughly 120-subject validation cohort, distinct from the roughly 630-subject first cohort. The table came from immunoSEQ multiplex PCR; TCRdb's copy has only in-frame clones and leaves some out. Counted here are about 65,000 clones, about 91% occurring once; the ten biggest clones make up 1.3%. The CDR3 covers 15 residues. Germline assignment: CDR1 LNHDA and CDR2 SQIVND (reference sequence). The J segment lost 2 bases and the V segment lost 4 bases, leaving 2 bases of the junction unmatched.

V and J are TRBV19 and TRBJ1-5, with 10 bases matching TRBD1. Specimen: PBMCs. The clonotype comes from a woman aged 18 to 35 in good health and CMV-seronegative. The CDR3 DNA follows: TGTGCCAGTAGTACCGGGACAGGGGGCAATCAGCCCCAGCATTTT. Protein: CASSTGTGGNQPQHF.